This T cell receptor (beta chain) was identified during a study of control samples from healthy donors and cancer patients. V dropped 3 bases and J dropped 4 bases, with 24 bases sitting between them. The CDR3 runs 18 residues. In germline, CDR1 is WSHSY, CDR2 SAAADI. Generated by immunoSEQ multiplex PCR, the TCRdb table keeps only in-frame clones and is missing some. Of about 170,000 clones detected, 80% to 95% appear once; the ten largest clones hold approximately 4%. This chain uses TRBV10-2 with TRBJ1-1; D might be TRBD1 (5 bases). This clonotype originated in a woman aged 55-69 years in good health. Sequenced input: blood. The CDR3 here is CASSDLLGGGDESTEAFF. The DNA of the CDR3 is TGCGCCAGCAGTGATCTTCTCGGGGGTGGGGATGAGAGCACTGAAGCTTTCTTT.